This TCR beta chain was retrieved from a study of shared clonotypes between healthy human individuals. Study details: For every donor, three CD4 naive, three CD4 memory, two CD8 naive and one CD8 memory plates were used. Whole-study findings and limits: Unshared clonotypes carried lower generation probabilities than those common to all four donors.

Comments on this clone: Antigen: not known.

The deep-level immunoSEQ assay was used. Method: immunoSEQ multiplex PCR; TCRdb's copy keeps in-frame clones and lacks some. The repertoire holds under 2,000,000 clones, with less than 95% as singletons. In germline, CDR1 is MDHEN, CDR2 SYDVKM. This CDR3 comprises 14 residues. Deletions cut 3 bases from V and 7 bases from J, with 10 bases between. CD45RO-negative, CCR7-positively selected cells formed the naive CD8 fraction, excluding terminally differentiated effector memory CD45RA+ cells. Sequencing was done on a sample of naive CD8+ T cells sorted from blood. This chain joins TRBV28 and TRBJ1-6; the D gene is possibly TRBD1 (5 bases). This receptor was taken from a man between 18 and 29 years old in good health. In nucleotides, the CDR3 is TGTGCCAGCAGTTTTGTGACAGAAAATTCACCCCTCCACTTT. Protein product: CASSFVTENSPLHF.